The next 6 T cell receptor beta chains were all read from a single sample in a study of cytomegalovirus exposure and HLA in healthy donors. It was with 60 Vbeta and 13 Jbeta primers that the PCR ran. Method: immunoSEQ multiplex PCR; TCRdb's copy keeps in-frame clones and lacks some. Seen here are under 200,000 clones, approximately 78% observed once, and the top ten hold less than 2%. The material sequenced was PBMCs. Every receptor here comes from a woman between 18 and 30 years old in good health and CMV-seronegative.

This CDR3 reads CASSVGDFSLRYEQYF. CDR3 coding DNA: TGTGCCAGCAGCGTAGGAGACTTCTCCCTAAGATACGAGCAGTACTTC. This chain connects TRBV9 to TRBJ2-7; D gene ambiguous. This CDR3 is built from 16 residues. Germline V CDR1 and CDR2: SGDLS, YYNGEE. V shed 0 bases and J shed 4 bases, with 17 bases lying between them. The full variable domain, with the rest looked up from reference TRBV9 and TRBJ2-7, is DSGVTQTPKHLITATGQRVTLRCSPRSGDLSVYWYQQSLDQGLQFLIQYYNGEERAKGNILERFSAQQFPDLHSELNLSSLELGDSALYFCASSVGDFSLRYEQYFGPGTRLTVT.

J is TRBJ2-5 and V is TRBV18, with 7 bases matching TRBD1. V lost 3 bases and J lost 5; bases outside the gene matches: 9. The CDR3 is 15 amino acids. Germline V gives CDR1 KGHSH, CDR2 LQKENI. Here the CDR3 reads CASSPATGARETQYF. The DNA of the CDR3 is TGTGCCAGCTCACCGGCCACAGGGGCCCGCGAGACCCAGTACTTC.

This clone occurred a few times. J is TRBJ2-2 and V is TRBV2; 8 nucleotides align to TRBD1. This CDR3 spans 16 amino acids. Trimming at V came to 9 bases and at J to 0 bases, leaving 9 bases not matched to a gene. The germline V gene encodes CDR1 SNHLY and CDR2 FYNNEI. This CDR3 is CARRRLGQANTGELFF. DNA of the CDR3: TGTGCCAGGAGACGACTGGGACAGGCGAACACCGGGGAGCTGTTTTTT.

This chain connects TRBV6-5 to TRBJ1-1; TRBD1 aligns across 7 bases. The CDR3 consists of 13 residues. CDR1 is MNHEY, CDR2 SVGAGI, per germline. J lost 11 bases, V lost 5 bases, and 11 bases had no gene match. The CDR3 is CASSQTGTLKAFF. For the CDR3, the DNA is TGTGCCAGCAGTCAGACAGGGACTCTCAAGGCTTTCTTT.

This clone has only a few counts. The chain carries TRBV19 and TRBJ1-6, with D possibly TRBD1 on 5 matching bases. Trimming removed 5 bases at V and 6 bases at J, with 14 bases between. In germline, CDR1 is LNHDA, CDR2 SQIVND (reference sequence). The CDR3 length is 15 residues. The CDR3 nucleotides read TGTGCCAGTAGTCTCCAGACAGTTACTAATTCACCCCTCCACTTT. Protein product: CASSLQTVTNSPLHF. Full variable domain (remainder filled in from reference TRBV19 and TRBJ1-6): DGGITQSPKYLFRKEGQNVTLSCEQNLNHDAMYWYRQDPGQGLRLIYYSQIVNDFQKGDIAEGYSVSREKKESFPLTVTSAQKNPTAFYLCASSLQTVTNSPLHFGNGTRLTVT.

This clone turned up a few times. The rearrangement links TRBV6-5 to TRBJ1-5; D call uncertain. The CDR3 sequence is 11 residues long. The V gene lost 5 bases and the J gene lost 13 bases, with 12 bases spanning the gap. Germline V gene data show CDR1 as MNHEY and CDR2 as SVGAGI. DNA of the CDR3: TGTGCCAGCAGTGTATTATGGGCTCAGCATTTT. Translating gives CASSVLWAQHF.